The present T cell receptor beta chain was sequenced within a study of liver allograft versus peripheral blood T cells (dated by TCRdb to 2019 to 2021). Study-level background: The study compared T cell receptor repertoires found within transplanted livers against repertoires in the peripheral blood of liver transplant recipients.

The paper's findings and limits, for the study overall: T cell receptor repertoires inside liver allografts were reported to be different from the repertoires detected in peripheral blood.

The CDR3 spans 13 residues, from the cysteine through the phenylalanine. Only CDR3 DNA is held: 39 bases, read in frame from base 1. The germline V gene sets CDR1 to MNHNS and CDR2 to SASEGT. V was cut back by 4 bases and J by 8 bases, leaving a gap of 12 bases between them. The instrument given in TCRdb is Illumina MiSeq. TCRdb's own reprocessing of the public reads used fastp at Q25 and MiXCR and kept productive beta chains. Rows with a matching CDR3 protein are joined into one entry that keeps the most common DNA and genes. The sample records 2,000 to 3,000 distinct CDR3 sequences, about 16% of which are singletons. The top ten hold approximately 15% of the sample. Note on this clonotype: The clone's antigen remains unknown. Base qualities are not provided; no much larger clone lies one nucleotide away.

The clonotype originates from a human patient who had a liver transplant. The graft donor may be the source of some T cells after a transplant. Recombination linked TRBV6-1 to TRBJ2-1, with the D call perhaps TRBD1 or TRBD2, each one matching 7 bases. This receptor carries the CDR3 CASSARGGDEQFF. The sequence in DNA is TGTGCCAGCAGTGCCAGGGGGGGGGATGAGCAGTTCTTC.